These 11 T cell receptor beta chains came from one sample sequenced in a study of molecular identifiers for immune sequencing clone quantification. TCRdb processed the PCR reads anew with MiXCR; each CDR3 protein has one entry. The repertoire includes about 510,000 distinct CDR3 sequences, roughly 23% of them detected once, and around 0.84% sits in the top ten. Material for sequencing was naive CD8+ T cells from blood, with Jurkat cell RNA spiked in. The subset: FACS-sorted CD8+CD4-CCR7+CD45RA+ naive T cells. These receptors were taken from a human donor in good health. Some libraries in this study had Jurkat cell RNA spiked in.

This chain uses TRBV5-6 with TRBJ2-5; 10 bases line up with TRBD2. Per the germline V gene, CDR1 is SGHDT and CDR2 is YYEEEE. The CDR3 sequence is 16 residues long. The junction had 13 bases not matched to a gene; V was cut back by 6 bases and J by 5 bases. The CDR3 here is CASNPWELAGTETQYF. DNA for the CDR3: TGTGCCAGCAACCCATGGGAACTAGCGGGGACGGAGACCCAGTACTTC.

The chain links TRBV2 to TRBJ2-4, with 15 bases aligning to TRBD2. The CDR3 contains 18 residues. CDR1 is SNHLY and CDR2 is FYNNEI in the germline V gene. The V segment lost 6 bases and the J segment 3 bases; nucleotides outside the gene matches: 9. The CDR3 coding sequence is TGTGCCAGCAGCGGAGGACTAGCGGGAGGGCTGATCAAAAACATTCAGTACTTC. Its protein product is CASSGGLAGGLIKNIQYF. Together with reference TRBV2 and TRBJ2-4, the CDR3 gives the full variable domain: EPEVTQTPSHQVTQMGQEVILRCVPISNHLYFYWYRQILGQKVEFLVSFYNNEISEKSEIFDDQFSVERPDGSNFTLKIRSTKLEDSAMYFCASSGGLAGGLIKNIQYFGAGTRLSVL.

This clonotype was seen ten or more times. The chain couples TRBV4-3 to TRBJ2-5; D not resolved. Germline V lookup: CDR1 LGHNA, CDR2 YSLEER. The V gene lost 5 bases and the J gene lost 0 bases, with 10 bases spanning the gap. The CDR3 covers 14 residues. The CDR3, as DNA: TGCGCCAGCAGCAGTACAGCGAACCAAGAGACCCAGTACTTC. It is translated as CASSSTANQETQYF.

For this clonotype: A junction end diverges from the germline sequence, so it may reflect a read error. CDR3 region: CAGSQDVSSYNEQFF. The CDR3 DNA is TGTGCCGGCAGCCAGGACGTAAGCTCCTACAATGAGCAGTTCTTC. The gene calls are TRBV6-2 or TRBV6-3 and TRBJ2-1, with D hard to call. The CDR3 runs to 15 residues. Looked up from germline, CDR1 is MNHEY and CDR2 is SVGEGT.

Ten or more counts support this clonotype. The chain has TRBV12-3 or TRBV12-4 and TRBJ1-5; tentative D call: TRBD1 (6 bases). V was pared by 3 bases and J by 6 bases, with 12 bases between. There are 14 residues in the CDR3. Here the CDR3 DNA reads TGTGCCAGCAGTTTGGGGGGGCGCAGTCAGCCCCAGCATTTT. This encodes CASSLGGRSQPQHF.

As regards this clonotype: One base away lies a much larger clone, so this may be a sequencing read error. The chain carries TRBV7-8 and TRBJ2-7, with D tentatively TRBD2 (7 bases). The germline gives CDR1 SGHVS, CDR2 FQNEAQ. This CDR3 has 16 residues. Deletions cut 5 bases from V and 2 bases from J, with 19 bases between. Here the CDR3 reads CASSLWGGAGTYEQYF. The DNA of the CDR3 is TGTGCCAGCAGCCTATGGGGGGGGGCTGGGACCTACGAGCAGTACTTC.

The table lists this clonotype with many counts. This rearrangement joins TRBV28 to TRBJ2-7, with TRBD1 matching over 7 bases. Per the germline V gene, CDR1 is MDHEN and CDR2 is SYDVKM. The V gene end was trimmed by 3 bases and the J gene end by 3 bases; junction bases not matched to a gene: 5. The CDR3 covers 14 residues. As DNA, the CDR3 is TGTGCCAGCAGTTTCGGGGACAGTAACTACGAGCAGTACTTC. Amino acid sequence: CASSFGDSNYEQYF.

This clonotype was found many times. The chain uses TRBV4-3 and TRBJ2-1; D remains unclear. V lost 1 base and J lost 7, with 8 bases in between. The germline gives CDR1 LGHNA, CDR2 YSLEER. The CDR3 is 13 amino acids. The CDR3, as DNA: TGCGCCAGCAGCCAAGTCAGTGGTAATGAGCAGTTCTTC. As protein: CASSQVSGNEQFF.

Ten or more counts support this clonotype. The chain is built from TRBV5-1 and TRBJ2-5; 9 positions agree with TRBD2. Germline V lookup: CDR1 SGHRS, CDR2 YFSETQ. The CDR3 loop spans 13 amino acids. Germline trimming cut 5 bases from V and 4 bases from J; bases unmatched to any gene: 3. CDR3 coding DNA: TGCGCCAGCAGTTTGACTAGCGGAGAGACCCAGTACTTC. Amino acid sequence: CASSLTSGETQYF.

The sample holds a few counts of this clonotype. One end of the junction does not line up with germline, which may come from a read error. This sequence joins TRBV28 and TRBJ2-7; D could derive from TRBD1 or TRBD2 (5 bases each). CDR1 MDHEN and CDR2 SYDVKM come from the germline V gene. CDR3 length equals 14 residues. CDR3 residues: CASSPGTDSCEQYF. DNA of the CDR3: TGTGCCAGCAGTCCCGGGACGGATTCCTGCGAGCAGTACTTC.

In its sample, this clonotype was seen many times. DNA of the CDR3: TGTGCCAGCAGACCCCGGGGGTACCAAGAGACCCAGTACTTC. Protein: CASRPRGYQETQYF. The chain recombines TRBV6-2 or TRBV6-3 with TRBJ2-5; D possibly corresponds to TRBD2 (6 bases). Germline V gene data show CDR1 as MNHEY and CDR2 as SVGEGT. The CDR3 sequence is 14 residues long. The V end was cut by 6 bases, the J end by 0 bases, with 11 bases between.